These T cell receptor beta chains were read from a single sample in a study of OX40 agonist ivuxolimab in advanced cancers. Method: immunoSEQ multiplex PCR; TCRdb's copy keeps in-frame clones and lacks some. The sample comprises 70,000 to 85,000 clones, around nine tenths of which are singletons, and around 4.9% rests with the top ten. Here the sequenced sample was CD4+ or CD8+ T cells sorted from blood, taken in a trial of the OX40 agonist ivuxolimab. The receptors were sampled from an adult with an advanced solid tumor such as melanoma, head and neck, liver or kidney cancer. The CDR3 runs from the conserved cysteine through the conserved F or W. The order of the fields is V gene, clone size, J gene, D gene, CDR3 protein, CDR3 DNA. D genes are given only for firm matches. Only part of the rows carry a size: once, few, many, or a class if the clone is expanded.

v_gene: TRBV30
abundance: -
j_gene: TRBJ2-7
d_gene: -
CDR3aa: CAWSSAGLYEQYF
CDR3nt: TGTGCCTGGAGTTCGGCGGGGCTCTACGAGCAGTACTTC

v_gene: TRBV29-1
abundance: few
j_gene: TRBJ1-5
d_gene: -
CDR3aa: CSATTGPNQPQHF
CDR3nt: TGCAGCGCCACGACAGGTCCTAATCAGCCCCAGCATTTT

v_gene: TRBV27
abundance: -
j_gene: TRBJ2-3
d_gene: -
CDR3aa: CASSLTDTQYF
CDR3nt: TGTGCCAGCAGTCTCACAGATACGCAGTATTTT

v_gene: TRBV4-2
abundance: -
j_gene: TRBJ1-4
d_gene: -
CDR3aa: CASSTGSQEKLFF
CDR3nt: TGTGCCAGCAGCACAGGAAGCCAAGAAAAACTGTTTTTT

v_gene: TRBV4-3
abundance: -
j_gene: TRBJ1-2
d_gene: -
CDR3aa: CASSQDWGNYGYTF
CDR3nt: TGCGCCAGCAGCCAAGACTGGGGTAACTATGGCTACACCTTC

v_gene: TRBV28
abundance: -
j_gene: TRBJ1-1
d_gene: -
CDR3aa: CASLRTEAFF
CDR3nt: TGTGCCAGCCTCCGGACTGAAGCTTTCTTT

v_gene: TRBV18
abundance: -
j_gene: TRBJ2-5
d_gene: -
CDR3aa: CASSPTGWETQYF
CDR3nt: TGTGCCAGCTCACCAACAGGGTGGGAGACCCAGTACTTC

v_gene: TRBV28
abundance: once
j_gene: TRBJ1-5
d_gene: TRBD1
CDR3aa: CASNPGQGGQPQHF
CDR3nt: TGTGCCAGCAACCCGGGACAGGGAGGGCAGCCCCAGCATTTT

v_gene: TRBV5-5
abundance: -
j_gene: TRBJ1-1
d_gene: TRBD1
CDR3aa: CASSYTGTGTEAFF
CDR3nt: TGTGCCAGCAGCTACACAGGGACAGGAACTGAAGCTTTCTTT

v_gene: TRBV6-6
abundance: -
j_gene: TRBJ2-7
d_gene: -
CDR3aa: CASSYPGRGEQYF
CDR3nt: TGTGCCAGCAGTTACCCGGGAAGGGGCGAGCAGTACTTC

v_gene: TRBV10-3
abundance: -
j_gene: TRBJ2-2
d_gene: TRBD2
CDR3aa: CATAREGESGELFF
CDR3nt: TGTGCCACCGCGAGGGAGGGAGAATCCGGGGAGCTGTTTTTT

v_gene: TRBV5-1
abundance: -
j_gene: TRBJ2-1
d_gene: TRBD2
CDR3aa: CASSLGTSGSNEQFF
CDR3nt: TGCGCCAGCAGCCTGGGGACTAGCGGGAGTAATGAGCAGTTCTTC

v_gene: TRBV7-2
abundance: -
j_gene: TRBJ2-3
d_gene: -
CDR3aa: CASSLEALGTDTQYF
CDR3nt: TGTGCCAGCAGCTTAGAAGCGTTAGGCACAGATACGCAGTATTTT

v_gene: TRBV7-9
abundance: -
j_gene: TRBJ1-4
d_gene: TRBD1
CDR3aa: CASSRGQGDEKLFF
CDR3nt: TGTGCCAGCAGCCGGGGACAGGGTGATGAAAAACTGTTTTTT

v_gene: TRBV5-1
abundance: -
j_gene: TRBJ2-5
d_gene: TRBD2
CDR3aa: CASSLGLAGLPQYF
CDR3nt: TGCGCCAGCAGCTTGGGGCTAGCGGGGCTCCCCCAGTACTTC

v_gene: TRBV11-2
abundance: -
j_gene: TRBJ1-1
d_gene: TRBD1
CDR3aa: CASNILDRRSSEAFF
CDR3nt: TGTGCCAGCAACATCCTGGACAGGAGGTCGTCTGAAGCTTTCTTT

v_gene: TRBV15
abundance: -
j_gene: TRBJ1-5
d_gene: TRBD1
CDR3aa: CATSRRQGVRNQPQHF
CDR3nt: TGTGCCACCAGCAGACGTCAGGGGGTTCGCAATCAGCCCCAGCATTTT

v_gene: TRBV5-4
abundance: -
j_gene: TRBJ1-2
d_gene: -
CDR3aa: CASSPYGGGTYGYTF
CDR3nt: TGTGCCAGCAGCCCGTATGGGGGTGGTACTTATGGCTACACCTTC

v_gene: TRBV5-1
abundance: once
j_gene: TRBJ2-3
d_gene: TRBD2
CDR3aa: CASSWGLAGTDTQYF
CDR3nt: TGCGCCAGCAGCTGGGGACTAGCGGGCACAGATACGCAGTATTTT

v_gene: TRBV23-1
abundance: -
j_gene: TRBJ2-3
d_gene: TRBD2
CDR3aa: CASSGRREGTDTQYF
CDR3nt: TGCGCCAGCAGCGGTCGGCGGGAGGGTACAGATACGCAGTATTTT

v_gene: TRBV6-1
abundance: -
j_gene: TRBJ2-3
d_gene: -
CDR3aa: CASSETVHSTDTQYF
CDR3nt: TGTGCCAGCAGTGAAACAGTCCATAGCACAGATACGCAGTATTTT

v_gene: TRBV11-3
abundance: once
j_gene: TRBJ2-1
d_gene: TRBD2
CDR3aa: CASSPGTSATLGSYNEQFF
CDR3nt: TGTGCCAGCAGCCCCGGGACTAGCGCGACGTTGGGCTCCTACAATGAGCAGTTCTTC

v_gene: TRBV5-8
abundance: -
j_gene: TRBJ1-2
d_gene: -
CDR3aa: CASSLDVGLSLGYTF
CDR3nt: TGTGCCAGCAGCTTGGACGTCGGATTATCTCTTGGCTACACCTTC

v_gene: TRBV6-5
abundance: -
j_gene: TRBJ1-1
d_gene: -
CDR3aa: CASSYKGDTEAFF
CDR3nt: TGTGCCAGCAGTTACAAGGGGGACACTGAAGCTTTCTTT

v_gene: TRBV6-5
abundance: few
j_gene: TRBJ2-7
d_gene: -
CDR3aa: CASSYSTGLEQYF
CDR3nt: TGTGCCAGCAGTTACTCGACAGGTCTCGAGCAGTACTTC

v_gene: TRBV5-1
abundance: -
j_gene: TRBJ2-1
d_gene: TRBD2
CDR3aa: CASSSGLAGDQEQFF
CDR3nt: TGCGCCAGCAGCAGCGGACTAGCGGGAGATCAGGAGCAGTTCTTC

v_gene: TRBV29-1
abundance: -
j_gene: TRBJ2-6
d_gene: -
CDR3aa: CSVVSSGANVLTF
CDR3nt: TGCAGCGTGGTGTCCTCTGGGGCCAACGTCCTGACTTTC

v_gene: TRBV5-1
abundance: -
j_gene: TRBJ1-1
d_gene: -
CDR3aa: CASSLVRGMGDTEAFF
CDR3nt: TGCGCCAGCAGCTTGGTAAGGGGTATGGGGGACACTGAAGCTTTCTTT